A selection of T cell receptor beta chains follows, all from one sample in a study of Ad26.COV2.S vaccination and SARS-CoV-2 variants. The protocol was immunoSEQ multiplex PCR, while the TCRdb copy is restricted to in-frame clones and leaves out a portion. Of about 680,000 clones listed, about 90% are singletons. The starting material was peripheral blood, obtained in a trial of Ad26.COV2.S vaccine versus placebo. The source of these receptors is a person aged 18-60 years who received the Ad26.COV2.S COVID-19 vaccine or a placebo. The CDR3 runs from the conserved cysteine through the conserved F or W. A D gene is named only where the DNA matches it firmly. Size is stated for part of the rows, as once, few or many counts, or as a class when the clone is expanded.

TRBV18	TRBJ2-5	TRBD2	-	TGTGCCAGCTCACCATTCACGGGGGGAGAGACCCAGTACTTC	CASSPFTGGETQYF
TRBV18	TRBJ1-4	-	-	TGTGCCAGCTCACCAAAACAATCCAATGAAAAACTGTTTTTT	CASSPKQSNEKLFF
TRBV19	TRBJ2-5	TRBD2	-	TGTGCCAGTAGGTCCCTCAGGGAGGGCTCGGAGACCCAGTACTTC	CASRSLREGSETQYF
TRBV4-3	TRBJ2-6	-	-	TGCGCCAGCAGCCAAGATGAGGGTTTCGGGGCCAACGTCCTGACTTTC	CASSQDEGFGANVLTF
TRBV18	TRBJ2-2	TRBD1	-	TGTGCCAGCTCACCAAGGACAGGGGGCGTTGGTCTGACCGGGGAGCTGTTTTTT	CASSPRTGGVGLTGELFF
TRBV12-3/TRBV12-4	TRBJ2-3	-	-	TGTGCCAGCGGGGGGGGCGCGGGTGATACGCAGTATTTT	CASGGGAGDTQYF
TRBV9	TRBJ1-1	-	-	TGTGCCAGCAGCGTATTGGAGGACACGGCGGCTTTCTTT	CASSVLEDTAAFF
TRBV6-5	TRBJ1-3	-	-	TGTGCCAGCAGTTACTCCTCGATCGGAAACACCATATATTTT	CASSYSSIGNTIYF
TRBV6-1	TRBJ2-7	-	-	TGTGCCAGCAGTGAACCGTGGGGAAGCACCTACGAGCAGTACTTC	CASSEPWGSTYEQYF
TRBV7-2	TRBJ2-1	-	-	TGTGCCAGCAGCTTTGGTCTGCTCAATGAGCAGTTCTTC	CASSFGLLNEQFF
TRBV5-1	TRBJ1-1	-	-	TGCGCCAGCAGCAGTGGGCTCATGAACACTGAAGCTTTCTTT	CASSSGLMNTEAFF
TRBV3-1/TRBV3-2	TRBJ2-3	-	once	TGTGCCAGCAGCCAAGCAGGCTCCACAGATACGCAGTATTTT	CASSQAGSTDTQYF
TRBV29-1	TRBJ2-1	-	-	TGCAGCGCAGCCGCCAGCGCATCCTACAATGAGCAGTTCTTC	CSAAASASYNEQFF
TRBV5-1	TRBJ2-7	-	-	TGCGCCAGCAGTCTCCGGGACACCTCCTACGAGCAGTACTTC	CASSLRDTSYEQYF
TRBV24-1	TRBJ1-1	-	-	TGTGCCACCAGTGCAGGCGCGGACACTGAAGCTTTCTTT	CATSAGADTEAFF
TRBV28	TRBJ1-2	-	few	TGTGCCAGCAGTCGAGGAACAGGCGGATATGGCTACACCTTC	CASSRGTGGYGYTF
TRBV9	TRBJ2-2	-	once	TGTGCCAGCAGCGTCCTGGCGAGGGGAGGAACCGGGGAGCTGTTTTTT	CASSVLARGGTGELFF
TRBV19	TRBJ2-5	-	few	TGTGCCAGTAGTATTTCTGGGGGCCGGGAGACCCAGTACTTC	CASSISGGRETQYF
TRBV2	TRBJ2-3	TRBD2	-	TGTGCCAGCAGCAAGGAGGCCGGACTAGCCGTTAGCACAGATACGCAGTATTTT	CASSKEAGLAVSTDTQYF
TRBV15	TRBJ1-2	-	-	TGTGCCACCAGCAGAGATTTAGCTATGGCCGCGAACTATGGCTACACCTTC	CATSRDLAMAANYGYTF
TRBV6-5	TRBJ1-6	-	-	TGTGCCAGCAGTTACGATTCACCCCTCCACTTT	CASSYDSPLHF
TRBV27	TRBJ1-2	-	-	TGTGCCAGCAGTTTCCATAGTCCCTCAAGGGGCTACACCTTC	CASSFHSPSRGYTF
TRBV5-4	TRBJ2-5	-	-	TGTGCCAGCAGCACAAGAGGGAAAGAGACCCAGTACTTC	CASSTRGKETQYF
TRBV18	TRBJ2-2	TRBD2	-	TGTGCCAGCCGTCCGGGGAGGGCTAACACCGGGGAGCTGTTTTTT	CASRPGRANTGELFF
TRBV18	TRBJ1-1	TRBD1	-	TGTGCCAGCTCCCCGGGACAGCACACTGAAGCTTTCTTT	CASSPGQHTEAFF
TRBV2	TRBJ1-5	-	-	TGTGCCAGCAGCGCAGACAGTCCCAATCAGCCCCAGCATTTT	CASSADSPNQPQHF
TRBV7-6	TRBJ2-7	-	-	TGTGCCAGCAGCTTAGAGGGGACTCTAACCTACGAGCAGTACTTC	CASSLEGTLTYEQYF
TRBV18	TRBJ1-1	TRBD1	-	TGTGCCAGCTCACCCCAGGGACAGGGGAACACTGAAGCTTTCTTT	CASSPQGQGNTEAFF
TRBV11-2	TRBJ2-1	-	-	TGTGCCAGCAGCTTAGAGGGTCATGCCTACAATGAGCAGTTCTTC	CASSLEGHAYNEQFF
TRBV28	TRBJ1-2	-	many	TGTGCCAGCAGGATCGAGGACAGAAATTACACCTTC	CASRIEDRNYTF
TRBV3-1/TRBV3-2	TRBJ1-3	-	once	TGTGCCAGCAGCCAAGATATAGCAGTGTCCGCTTACACCATATATTTT	CASSQDIAVSAYTIYF